The clone carrying this T cell receptor beta chain was seen only a few times. Its matching antigen is unknown. This sample was included in a study of blood T cells in healthy people across ages. Study findings and constraints: Among long-lived donors, naive CD4+ cells were more numerous and diversity higher than in aged donors. Unsorted PBMCs blocked a conclusive comparison of naive and antigen-experienced cells.

CDR1 is SGHTA, CDR2 FQGNSA, per germline. This CDR3 region has 14 residues. The V and J ends lost 8 bases and 1 base, in that order; junction bases with no gene match: 3. For the second PCR, which ran for about 7 to 11 cycles, a sample-barcoded 5' primer and a J-beta primer mix were used. TCRdb re-derived calls from the 5' RACE reads in MiXCR, one entry per CDR3 protein. The table has some 900,000 distinct CDR3 sequences, under 30% seen once; the top ten hold 17%. Each donor gave approximately 9.5 milliliters of peripheral blood. This clonotype was sampled from an elderly woman in good health. This chain uses TRBV7-2 with TRBJ2-3; TRBD2 aligns across 10 bases. The specimen sequenced was blood. This chain's CDR3 is CASSGTSGTDTQYF. CDR3 sequence (DNA): TGTGCCAGCTCCGGGACTAGCGGCACAGATACGCAGTATTTT.